This paragraph covers one TCR beta chain sequence. Its specific antigen is unknown. It has no much larger one-base neighbor in the sample; base qualities were not kept. These data come from a study of PD-1 blockade in classical Hodgkin lymphoma (dated by TCRdb to 2020 to 2022). For the study in its entirety: Nivolumab dosing was 3 mg/kg intravenously every 2 weeks, continuing until either disease progression or unacceptable toxicity. The study used TCR beta sequencing and CyTOF to define a peripheral blood immune signature of response to PD-1 blockade in classical Hodgkin lymphoma. Results the study describes overall, beyond this receptor: Baseline TCR diversity was reported as lower in newly diagnosed patients than in healthy donors, and lower still in relapsed/refractory patients. Only a single clinical trial cohort was studied, and what caused the repertoire differences, possibly disease activity or prior therapy, remained undefined. Lower diversity was observed in patients in whom nivolumab was started less than 1 year after ASCT, and these patients were excluded from later analyses so that confounding by immune reconstitution would be avoided. Baseline diversity similar to that of newly diagnosed patients was observed in trial patients achieving complete response, whereas significantly lower diversity was observed in partial responders and progressors. CD4+ but not CD8+ TCR diversity rose significantly by C4D1 (p=0.0027 vs p=0.16), most apparent in complete responders (p=0.02).

This specimen's time point label, per the study, means: cycle 4 day 1 (C4D1), after 6 weeks of nivolumab. Relapse after autologous stem cell transplantation had occurred in all trial patients, and cohorts A, B and C were distinguished by prior brentuximab vedotin exposure. Using a Miltenyi CD8+ T cell isolation kit, CD8+ T cells were purified from thawed PBMCs through magnetic negative selection. The trial cohort comprised some 60 patients with relapsed/refractory classical Hodgkin lymphoma whose best overall responses were complete response, partial response or progressive disease. Trial patients were treated with single-agent nivolumab in the multi-cohort phase II CheckMate 205 trial. An independent review committee assessed best overall response by applying the 2007 International Working Group response criteria. Trial PBMCs were collected just before the start of nivolumab (C1D1) and during therapy at cycle 2 day 1 and cycle 4 day 1. Peripheral blood was collected in 8 mL Vacutainer Cell Preparation Tubes, from which PBMCs were isolated by centrifugation and then cryopreserved. Purified CD4+ and CD8+ fractions were generated only in cases for which an additional PBMC sample was available. On LS columns in a quadroMACS separator, the magnetically labelled cells were depleted, and the flow-through was collected as the purified fraction.

The Qiagen DNeasy kit was used to extract genomic DNA from unsorted PBMCs and from the negatively selected CD4+ and CD8+ fractions. TCR beta CDR3 regions were subjected to amplification by immunoSEQ multiplex PCR with primers that anneal to V and J segments. Amplification bias was minimized using a synthetic immune receptor repertoire, and residual bias was removed computationally after sequencing. The original pipeline was this. Repertoire diversity was quantified as the Shannon entropy index using custom Python scripts. Unsorted, CD4+ and CD8+ repertoires were examined separately, except in combined analyses, for which CD4+ and CD8+ sequences were merged in silico. Clonal expansion was defined as a frequency increase of at least 2-fold after treatment compared with C1D1, and clones undetected at baseline were assigned a pseudocount of 0.5. Clones with 0 or 1 copy at C1D1 were classified as singleton clones, and clones with 2 or more copies were classified as non-singleton clones. Clones expanded in unsorted samples were assigned a CD4+, CD8+ or unknown annotation through matching of protein sequences in sorted samples from the same patient. Wilcoxon tests were applied to paired samples to test diversity changes from C1D1 to C4D1. Sourced from immuneACCESS, this table was stored by TCRdb with only in-frame sequences that have V and J called. A share of the clones is absent; for the studies checked, an unresolved V gene accounts for under half, and the remainder has no known explanation. V and J calls and clone size come straight from that table; D and trimming were deduced from the DNA. The sample profile shows about 7,800 clones; about three quarters of them were found once. The top ten constitute approximately 30% of the sample.

This TCR was sampled from a human donor with classical Hodgkin lymphoma. The material was CD8+ T cells from blood, obtained before the fourth cycle of nivolumab.

The sequenced DNA is TGTGCCAGCAGCGTAGCCGGAATCACCCACAGGGGGCAAGGGCGCTACACCTTC. Protein translation: CASSVAGITHRGQGRYTF. This receptor chain uses TRBV9 and TRBJ1-2, with 9 bases aligning to TRBD1. V is pruned by 0 bases and J by 9 bases, leaving 18 bases of the junction without a gene match. From cysteine to phenylalanine, the CDR3 is 18 amino acids long. Only CDR3 DNA remains: 54 bases, in frame from the first base. CDR1 and CDR2 are read off the germline V gene as SGDLS and YYNGEE.